The clone carrying this T cell receptor (beta chain) was picked up one time. Antigen: not known. CDR3 length: 16 amino acids. Germline loops: CDR1 LNHDA, CDR2 SQIVND (reference sequence). Trimming at V came to 7 bases and at J to 6 bases, leaving 12 bases not matched to a gene. The data are from a study of T cell responses to AZD1222 COVID-19 vaccine. Pooled samples include second doses given at about 4 or 12 weeks. Here immunoSEQ multiplex PCR was the method, and the copy in TCRdb shows in-frame clones only, minus some. Here the sample spans some 150,000 clones, more than 85% being singletons. Study findings and constraints: Baseline testing showed seropositivity in only six or seven AZD1222 recipients. Mostly white British, mostly female donors; authors suggested clonal diversity may be underestimated.

This specimen was peripheral blood, taken 28 days after the second AZD1222 dose. This TCR derives from an adult who received the AZD1222 COVID-19 vaccine. This sequence joins TRBV19 and TRBJ1-5; the match to TRBD1 covers 10 bases. CDR3 region: CASISQPGQGRQPQHF. In nucleotides, the CDR3 is TGTGCCAGTATTTCTCAACCGGGACAGGGGCGTCAGCCCCAGCATTTT.